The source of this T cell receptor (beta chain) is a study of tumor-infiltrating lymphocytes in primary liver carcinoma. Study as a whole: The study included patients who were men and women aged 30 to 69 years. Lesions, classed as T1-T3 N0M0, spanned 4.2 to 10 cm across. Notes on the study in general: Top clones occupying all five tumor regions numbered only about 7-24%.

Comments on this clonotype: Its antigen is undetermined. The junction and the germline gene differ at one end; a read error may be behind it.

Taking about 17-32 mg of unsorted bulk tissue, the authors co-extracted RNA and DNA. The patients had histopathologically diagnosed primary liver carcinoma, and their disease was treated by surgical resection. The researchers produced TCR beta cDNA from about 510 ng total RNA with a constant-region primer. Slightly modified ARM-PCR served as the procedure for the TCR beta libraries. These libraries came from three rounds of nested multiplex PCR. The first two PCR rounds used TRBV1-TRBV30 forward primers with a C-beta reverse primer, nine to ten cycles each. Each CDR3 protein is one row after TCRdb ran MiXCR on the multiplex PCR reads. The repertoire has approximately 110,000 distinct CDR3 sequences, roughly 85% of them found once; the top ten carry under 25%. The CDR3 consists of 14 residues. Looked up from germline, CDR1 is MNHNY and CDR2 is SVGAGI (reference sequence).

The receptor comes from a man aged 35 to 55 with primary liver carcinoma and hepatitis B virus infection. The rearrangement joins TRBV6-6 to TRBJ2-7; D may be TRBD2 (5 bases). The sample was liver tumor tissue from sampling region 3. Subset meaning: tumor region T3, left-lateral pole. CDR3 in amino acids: CASIYSGWGNEQYF. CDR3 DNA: TGTGCCAGCATTTACTCGGGGTGGGGAAACGAGCAATACTTC.